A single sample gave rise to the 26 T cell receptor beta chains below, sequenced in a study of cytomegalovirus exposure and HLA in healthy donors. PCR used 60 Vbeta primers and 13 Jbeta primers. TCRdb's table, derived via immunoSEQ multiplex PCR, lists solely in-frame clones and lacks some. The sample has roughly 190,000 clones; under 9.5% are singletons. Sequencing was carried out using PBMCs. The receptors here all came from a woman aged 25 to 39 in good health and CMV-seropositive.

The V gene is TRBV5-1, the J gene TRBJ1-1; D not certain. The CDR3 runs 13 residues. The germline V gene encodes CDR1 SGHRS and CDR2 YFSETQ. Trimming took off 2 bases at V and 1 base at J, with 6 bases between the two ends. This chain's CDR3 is CASSFTPNTEAFF. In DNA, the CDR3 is TGCGCCAGCAGCTTCACACCGAACACTGAAGCTTTCTTT.

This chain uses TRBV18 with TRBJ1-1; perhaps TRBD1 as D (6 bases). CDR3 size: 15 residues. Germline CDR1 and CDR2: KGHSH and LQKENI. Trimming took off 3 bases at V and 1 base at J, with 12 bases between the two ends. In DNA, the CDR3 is TGTGCCAGCTCACCTGTCTTAGGGGGGAACACTGAAGCTTTCTTT. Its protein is CASSPVLGGNTEAFF.

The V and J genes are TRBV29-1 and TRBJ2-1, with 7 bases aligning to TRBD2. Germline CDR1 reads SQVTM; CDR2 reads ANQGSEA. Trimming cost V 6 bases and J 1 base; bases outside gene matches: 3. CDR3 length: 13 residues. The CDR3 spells CSVASGSYNEQFF. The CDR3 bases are TGCAGCGTGGCTAGCGGTTCCTACAATGAGCAGTTCTTC.

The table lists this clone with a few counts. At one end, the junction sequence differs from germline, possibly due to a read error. The CDR3 here is CASSLQGEEYF. For the CDR3, the DNA is TGCGCCAGCAGCTTACAGGGCGAGGAGTACTTC. The J gene is TRBJ2-7, the V gene TRBV5-1, with a possible D match to TRBD1 (6 bases). CDR3 length equals 11 residues. Germline CDR1 SGHRS, CDR2 YFSETQ.

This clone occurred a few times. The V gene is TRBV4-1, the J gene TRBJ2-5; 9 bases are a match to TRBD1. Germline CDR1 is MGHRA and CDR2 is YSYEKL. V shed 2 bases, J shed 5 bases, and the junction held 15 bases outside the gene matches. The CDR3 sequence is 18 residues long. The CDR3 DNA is TGCGCCAGCAGCCAATATCATGGACAGGGGACCCCCCGGGAGACCCAGTACTTC. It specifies CASSQYHGQGTPRETQYF.

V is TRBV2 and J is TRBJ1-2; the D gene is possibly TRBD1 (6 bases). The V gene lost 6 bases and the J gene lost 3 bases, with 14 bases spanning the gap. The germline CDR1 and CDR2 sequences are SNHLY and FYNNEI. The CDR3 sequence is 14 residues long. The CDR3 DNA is TGTGCCAGCAGACCCCTGGGGGCAGACTATGGCTACACCTTC. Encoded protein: CASRPLGADYGYTF.

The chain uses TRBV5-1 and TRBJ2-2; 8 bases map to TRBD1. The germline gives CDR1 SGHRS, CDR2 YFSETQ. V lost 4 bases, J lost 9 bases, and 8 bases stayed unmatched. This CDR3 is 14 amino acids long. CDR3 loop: CASSVSGGLRELFF. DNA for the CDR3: TGCGCCAGCAGCGTGTCAGGGGGCTTGAGGGAGCTGTTTTTT.

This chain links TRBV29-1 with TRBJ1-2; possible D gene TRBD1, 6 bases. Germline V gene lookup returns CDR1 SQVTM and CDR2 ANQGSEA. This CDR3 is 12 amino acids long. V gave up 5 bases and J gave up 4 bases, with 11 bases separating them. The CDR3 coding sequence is TGCAGCGTTCGACAGGAGACCTATGGCTACACCTTC. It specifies CSVRQETYGYTF.

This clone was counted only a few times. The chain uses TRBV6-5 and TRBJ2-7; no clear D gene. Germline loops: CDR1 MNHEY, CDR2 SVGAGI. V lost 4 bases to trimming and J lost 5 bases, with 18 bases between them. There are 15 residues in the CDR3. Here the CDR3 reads CASSWSRSLRDEQYF. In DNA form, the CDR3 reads TGTGCCAGCAGTTGGTCCCGGTCCCTACGGGACGAGCAGTACTTC.

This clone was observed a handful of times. Here the CDR3 DNA reads TGTGCCAACCGCTATAGACACCCCGGACAGTCCATACGTAATGAAAAACTGTTTTTT. Its translation is CANRYRHPGQSIRNEKLFF. The chain carries TRBV6-4 and TRBJ1-4, with D possibly being TRBD1 (6 bases). Germline CDR1 is MRHNA and CDR2 is SNTAGT. V gave up 10 bases and J gave up 4 bases, with 31 bases separating them. This CDR3 is built from 19 residues.

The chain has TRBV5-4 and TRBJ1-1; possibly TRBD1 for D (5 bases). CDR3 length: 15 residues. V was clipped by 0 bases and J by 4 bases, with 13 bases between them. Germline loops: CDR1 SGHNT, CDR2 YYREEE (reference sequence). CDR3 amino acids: CASSLVWGEATEAFF. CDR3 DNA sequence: TGTGCCAGCAGCTTGGTTTGGGGGGAGGCCACTGAAGCTTTCTTT.

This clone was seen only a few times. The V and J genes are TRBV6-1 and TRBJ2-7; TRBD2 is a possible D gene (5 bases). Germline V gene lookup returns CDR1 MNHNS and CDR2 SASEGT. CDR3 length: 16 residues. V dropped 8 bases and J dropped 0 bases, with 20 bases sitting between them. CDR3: CASGGGSGTVSYEQYF. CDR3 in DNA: TGTGCCAGCGGTGGAGGCTCCGGAACTGTCTCCTACGAGCAGTACTTC.

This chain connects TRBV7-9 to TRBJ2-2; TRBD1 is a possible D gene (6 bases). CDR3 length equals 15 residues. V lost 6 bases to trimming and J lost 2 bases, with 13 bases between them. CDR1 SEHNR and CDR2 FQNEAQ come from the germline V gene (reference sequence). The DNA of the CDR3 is TGTGCCAGCAGGAAGGGGGAAGTAAACACCGGGGAGCTGTTTTTT. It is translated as CASRKGEVNTGELFF.

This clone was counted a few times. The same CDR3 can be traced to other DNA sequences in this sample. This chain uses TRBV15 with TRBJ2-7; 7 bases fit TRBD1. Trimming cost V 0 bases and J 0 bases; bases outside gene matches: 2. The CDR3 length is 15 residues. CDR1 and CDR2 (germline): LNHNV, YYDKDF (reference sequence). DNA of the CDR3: TGTGCCACCAGCAGAGAAGGGGGCAGCTCCTACGAGCAGTACTTC. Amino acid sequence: CATSREGGSSYEQYF. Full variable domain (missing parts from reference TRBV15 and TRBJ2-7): DAMVIQNPRYQVTQFGKPVTLSCSQTLNHNVMYWYQQKSSQAPKLLFHYYDKDFNNEADTPDNFQSRRPNTSFCFLDIRSPGLGDTAMYLCATSREGGSSYEQYFGPGTRLTVT.

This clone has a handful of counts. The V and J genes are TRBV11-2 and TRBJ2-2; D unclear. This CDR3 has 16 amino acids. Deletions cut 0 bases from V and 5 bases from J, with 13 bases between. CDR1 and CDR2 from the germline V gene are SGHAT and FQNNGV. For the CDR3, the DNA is TGTGCCAGCAGCTTAGAGGTAGACCTGAGGACCGGGGAGCTGTTTTTT. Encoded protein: CASSLEVDLRTGELFF. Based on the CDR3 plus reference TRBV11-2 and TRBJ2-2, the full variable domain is EAGVAQSPRYKIIEKRQSVAFWCNPISGHATLYWYQQILGQGPKLLIQFQNNGVVDDSQLPKDRFSAERLKGVDSTLKIQPAKLEDSAVYLCASSLEVDLRTGELFFGEGSRLTVL.

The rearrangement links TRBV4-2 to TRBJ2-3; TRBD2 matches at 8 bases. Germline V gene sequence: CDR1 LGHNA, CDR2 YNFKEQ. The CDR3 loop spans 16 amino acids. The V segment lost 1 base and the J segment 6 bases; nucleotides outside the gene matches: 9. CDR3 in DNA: TGTGCCAGCAGCCAAGGGGCTAGCGGGCTCCCGGATACGCAGTATTTT. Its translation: CASSQGASGLPDTQYF.

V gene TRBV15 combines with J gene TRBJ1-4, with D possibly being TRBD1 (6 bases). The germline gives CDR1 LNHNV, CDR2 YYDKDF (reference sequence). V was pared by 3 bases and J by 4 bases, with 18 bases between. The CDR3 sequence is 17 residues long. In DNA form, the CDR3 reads TGTGCCACCAGCAGTCCGGAAAAGGACAGATTTAATGAAAAACTGTTTTTT. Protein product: CATSSPEKDRFNEKLFF.

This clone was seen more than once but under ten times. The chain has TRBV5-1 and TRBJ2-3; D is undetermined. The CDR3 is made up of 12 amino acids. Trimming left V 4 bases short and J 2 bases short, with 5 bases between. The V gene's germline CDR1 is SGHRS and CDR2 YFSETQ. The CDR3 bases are TGCGCCAGCAGCCGCGCCACAGATACGCAGTATTTT. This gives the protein CASSRATDTQYF.

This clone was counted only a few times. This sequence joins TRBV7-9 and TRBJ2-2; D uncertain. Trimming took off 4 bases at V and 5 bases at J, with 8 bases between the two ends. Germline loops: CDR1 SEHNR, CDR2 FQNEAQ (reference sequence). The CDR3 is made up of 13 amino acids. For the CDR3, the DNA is TGTGCCAGCAGCTCCGACTGGACCGGGGAGCTGTTTTTT. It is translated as CASSSDWTGELFF.

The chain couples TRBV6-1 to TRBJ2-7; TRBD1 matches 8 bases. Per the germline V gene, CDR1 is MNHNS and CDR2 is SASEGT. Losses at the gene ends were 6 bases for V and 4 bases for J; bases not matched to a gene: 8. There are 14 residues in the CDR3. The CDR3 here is CASRLTGTGYEQYF. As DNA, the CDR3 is TGTGCCAGCAGATTAACCGGGACAGGTTACGAGCAGTACTTC.

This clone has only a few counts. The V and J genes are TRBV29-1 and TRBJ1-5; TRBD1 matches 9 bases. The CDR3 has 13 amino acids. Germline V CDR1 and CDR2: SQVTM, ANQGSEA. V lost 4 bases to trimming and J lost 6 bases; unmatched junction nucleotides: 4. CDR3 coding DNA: TGCAGCGTTGTGACAGGGGGGGGTCAGCCCCAGCATTTT. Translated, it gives CSVVTGGGQPQHF.

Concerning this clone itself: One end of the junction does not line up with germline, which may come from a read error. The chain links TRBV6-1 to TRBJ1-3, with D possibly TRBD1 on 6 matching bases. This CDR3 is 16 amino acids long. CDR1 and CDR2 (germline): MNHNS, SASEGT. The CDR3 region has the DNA TGTGACAGCAGTGACACAGGGAGAAGTTCTGGAAACACCATATATTTT. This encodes CDSSDTGRSSGNTIYF.

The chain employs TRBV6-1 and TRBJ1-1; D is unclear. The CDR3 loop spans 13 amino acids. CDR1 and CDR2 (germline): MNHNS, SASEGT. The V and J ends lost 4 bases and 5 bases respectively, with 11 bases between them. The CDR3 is CASSGLRGTEAFF. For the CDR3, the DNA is TGTGCCAGCAGTGGCCTTAGAGGGACTGAAGCTTTCTTT.

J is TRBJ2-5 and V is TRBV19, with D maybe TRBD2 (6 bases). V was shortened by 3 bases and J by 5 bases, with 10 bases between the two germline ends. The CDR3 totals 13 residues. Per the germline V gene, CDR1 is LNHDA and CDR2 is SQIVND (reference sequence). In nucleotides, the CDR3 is TGTGCCAGTAGTATCGCCCTAGCGGAGACCCAGTACTTC. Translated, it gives CASSIALAETQYF.

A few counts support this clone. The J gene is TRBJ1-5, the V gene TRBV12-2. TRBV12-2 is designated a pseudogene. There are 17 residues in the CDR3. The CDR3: CASRLAPHTGVWQPQHF. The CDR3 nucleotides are TGTGCAAGTCGCTTAGCGCCCCACACGGGGGTGTGGCAGCCCCAGCATTTT.

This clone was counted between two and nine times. The CDR3 protein is CASSFPGGGGNEQFF. The CDR3 DNA reads as TGTGCCAGCAGTTTCCCGGGGGGAGGAGGCAATGAGCAGTTCTTC. This sequence joins TRBV27 and TRBJ2-1, with 7 bases fitting TRBD2. Germline V lookup: CDR1 MNHEY, CDR2 SMNVEV (reference sequence). The CDR3 sequence is 15 residues long. J lost 6 bases, V lost 3 bases, and 8 bases had no gene match.